This TCR beta chain was identified in a study of blood T cell repertoires in COVID-19. The wider study: Donors in the United States, Italy and Spain gave samples during acute or convalescent COVID-19.

The repertoire was sequenced with immunoSEQ multiplex PCR; TCRdb's copy has only in-frame clones and lacks some. The sample holds roughly 220,000 clones, 84% seen once. After removal of 6 bases from V and 5 bases from J, the junction contained 7 bases not matched to a gene. CDR1 MNHEY and CDR2 SVGEGT come from the germline V gene. This CDR3 comprises 14 residues. The receptor comes from a woman aged 40 to 49 who had recovered from COVID-19. The rearrangement joins TRBV6-2 or TRBV6-3 to TRBJ2-3, with TRBD2 matching 8 bases. Sequences were obtained from PBMCs or T cells enriched from blood (not recorded which). In DNA form, the CDR3 reads TGTGCCAGCAGCCCCGGGACTAGAGGAGATACGCAGTATTTT. Amino acids: CASSPGTRGDTQYF.